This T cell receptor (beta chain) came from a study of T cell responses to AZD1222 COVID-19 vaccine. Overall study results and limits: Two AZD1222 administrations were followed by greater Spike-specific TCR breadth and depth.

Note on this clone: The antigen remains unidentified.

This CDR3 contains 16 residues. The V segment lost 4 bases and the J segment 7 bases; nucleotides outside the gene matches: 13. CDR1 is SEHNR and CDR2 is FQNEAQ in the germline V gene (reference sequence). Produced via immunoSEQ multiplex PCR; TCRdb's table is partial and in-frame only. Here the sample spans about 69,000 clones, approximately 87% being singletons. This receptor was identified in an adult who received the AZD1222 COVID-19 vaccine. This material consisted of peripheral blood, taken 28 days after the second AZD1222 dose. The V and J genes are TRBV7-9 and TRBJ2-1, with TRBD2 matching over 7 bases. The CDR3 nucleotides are TGTGCCAGCAGCTCTGGGTGGGACTACACGGTTAATGAGCAGTTCTTC. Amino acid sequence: CASSSGWDYTVNEQFF.